This T cell receptor beta chain comes out of a study of CD8 T cells in ankylosing spondylitis. General observations from the study: What appeared characteristic of ankylosing spondylitis blood was a TCR beta motif of seven to nine highly homologous variants. Past studies reported some motif variants in reactive arthritis synovial fluid and blood. Disease-linked clones reportedly concentrated significantly in matched ankylosing spondylitis synovial fluid. Clones linked to the disease showed a CD8+ phenotype. They occurred at relatively low frequencies in peripheral blood.

5'-RACE, quantitative and with molecular barcodes, yielded the TCR beta libraries. MiXCR, applied by TCRdb to the 5' RACE reads, yields one record per CDR3 protein. The data contain roughly 300,000 distinct CDR3 sequences, 6.5% to 10% of them seen just once; the ten biggest clones take up roughly 15%. Germline CDR1 reads MGHDK; CDR2 reads SYGVNS. V was clipped by 0 bases and J by 5 bases; unmatched bases: 11. The CDR3 totals 17 residues. Details on this clonotype: Antigen specificity is unknown.

The material sequenced was blood, either unsorted or a sorted T cell fraction (not recorded which). The clonotype was recovered from a male donor with ankylosing spondylitis. The chain carries TRBV25-1 and TRBJ2-5; 8 nucleotides match TRBD1. The CDR3 sequence: CASSEYAGRGQGETQYF. The CDR3 nucleotides read TGTGCCAGCAGTGAATACGCAGGCAGGGGGCAGGGGGAGACCCAGTACTTC.